This TCR beta chain was identified in a study of blood T cell repertoires in COVID-19. Trimming cost V 3 bases and J 0 bases; bases outside gene matches: 3. The germline CDR1 and CDR2 sequences are LNHDA and SQIVND (reference sequence). The CDR3 totals 15 residues. Within 2 weeks before study entry, exposed participants met a COVID-19 case. Measured with immunoSEQ multiplex PCR; TCRdb has only the in-frame clones, and not every one. The table lists around 160,000 clones, 84% of them singletons. The clonotype originates from a woman between 45 and 60 years old who had been exposed to COVID-19. The sequencing sample was made of PBMCs or T cells enriched from blood (not recorded which). The chain uses TRBV19 and TRBJ2-7, with 9 bases fitting TRBD2. DNA for the CDR3: TGTGCCAGTAGTATGGCAGCGGGGGGCTCCTACGAGCAGTACTTC. Translation: CASSMAAGGSYEQYF.